This T cell receptor beta chain was found in a study of blood T cells in healthy people across ages. Then a second PCR, running roughly 7 to 11 cycles, was carried out with a sample-barcoded 5' primer and a J-beta primer mix. TCRdb recomputed calls from the 5' RACE reads with MiXCR, one row per CDR3 protein. The table includes 450,000 to 650,000 distinct CDR3 sequences, approximately 25% detected once. The sample also formed part of further work on T cells of mothers and their children. That paper notes: A few healthy Caucasian mothers and their six children were the donors.

The sequenced sample consisted of blood. This sequence was found in a boy aged 10-17 years in good health.

The CDR3 is CASSLRDRVYNEQFF. The CDR3 region has the DNA TGTGCCAGCAGCTTGCGGGACAGGGTCTACAATGAGCAGTTCTTC. The genes are TRBV11-1 and TRBJ2-1; 9 nucleotides agree with TRBD1. Germline lookup yields CDR1 SGHAT and CDR2 FQDESV (reference sequence). Unmatched junction bases numbered 3, after V lost 3 bases and J lost 3 bases. The CDR3 has 15 amino acids.